One and the same sample provided the 27 T cell receptor beta chains below, sequenced in a study of cytomegalovirus exposure and HLA in healthy donors. The PCR had 60 Vbeta and 13 Jbeta primers. The data were produced by immunoSEQ multiplex PCR, yet TCRdb's version contains in-frame clones alone and is incomplete. The sample yields 110,000 or so clones, approximately 69% seen once. The sample was PBMCs. These receptors were collected from a woman in her fifties or sixties in good health and CMV-seropositive.

V gene TRBV4-1 combines with J gene TRBJ2-7, with a possible D match to TRBD2 (9 bases). Germline V gives CDR1 MGHRA, CDR2 YSYEKL. The V end was cut by 4 bases, the J end by 4 bases, with 17 bases between. This CDR3 contains 15 residues. The CDR3 protein is CASSPRGLAGYEQYF. In nucleotides, the CDR3 is TGCGCCAGCAGCCCCAGGGGGCTAGCGGGATACGAGCAGTACTTC.

V usage is TRBV28 and J usage is TRBJ1-2; 7 bases are shared with TRBD1. Germline CDR1 reads MDHEN; CDR2 reads SYDVKM. This CDR3 region has 15 residues. Trimming took 6 bases from V and 6 from J; bases not matched to a gene: 13. The CDR3 region is CASSQSSTGQDGYTF. In DNA form, the CDR3 reads TGTGCCAGCAGCCAATCGTCGACAGGGCAGGATGGCTACACCTTC.

The gene calls are TRBV20-1 and TRBJ2-3, with D unresolved. V was trimmed by 6 bases and J by 9 bases, leaving 13 bases between them. Germline-derived CDR1 and CDR2 are DFQATT and SNEGSKA (reference sequence). The CDR3 is 11 amino acids. CDR3 sequence (DNA): TGCAGTGCCACCTTCGACAAGACGCAGTATTTT. It codes for CSATFDKTQYF.

The genes are TRBV7-2 and TRBJ2-3; TRBD2 matches 8 bases. Germline CDR1 is SGHTA and CDR2 is FQGNSA. This CDR3 region has 16 residues. V trimming: 5 bases; J trimming: 2 bases; junction bases outside the gene matches: 9. The CDR3 loop reads CASSSVAGLLTDTQYF. CDR3 bases: TGTGCCAGCAGCAGTGTAGCGGGGTTACTCACAGATACGCAGTATTTT.

This chain connects TRBV2 to TRBJ1-2; D is uncertain. V lost 4 bases to trimming and J lost 6 bases, with 12 bases between them. The germline CDR1 and CDR2 sequences are SNHLY and FYNNEI. The CDR3 extends over 13 amino acids. The CDR3 DNA reads TGTGCCAGCAGTGTTTCGGGGTGGGATGGCTACACCTTC. It codes for CASSVSGWDGYTF.

This rearrangement joins TRBV6-1 to TRBJ2-7, with 9 bases lining up with TRBD1. The V segment lost 5 bases and the J segment 4 bases; nucleotides outside the gene matches: 6. Germline lookup yields CDR1 MNHNS and CDR2 SASEGT. This CDR3 region has 14 residues. The CDR3 nucleotides read TGTGCCAGCAGTTTGGACAGGGGATTTTACGAGCAGTACTTC. Protein sequence: CASSLDRGFYEQYF.

This chain links TRBV28 with TRBJ2-3, with 7 nucleotides matching TRBD1. CDR1 and CDR2 from the germline V gene are MDHEN and SYDVKM. CDR3 length: 14 residues. The ends lost 4 bases at V and 3 bases at J; junction bases unmatched: 4. The CDR3: CASSSPGQTDTQYF. The DNA of the CDR3 is TGTGCCAGCAGTTCGCCGGGACAGACAGATACGCAGTATTTT.

V usage is TRBV7-2 and J usage is TRBJ2-2; 9 bases are shared with TRBD2. V gave up 1 base and J gave up 5 bases; unmatched junction bases: 5. CDR3 length equals 16 residues. Germline V gene sequence: CDR1 SGHTA, CDR2 FQGNSA. Written as DNA, the CDR3 is TGTGCCAGCAGCTTAGTTGCGGGACTAGCTACCGGGGAGCTGTTTTTT. Protein product: CASSLVAGLATGELFF.

This chain uses TRBV7-2 with TRBJ1-5; no clear D. Trimming took 1 base from V and 3 from J, leaving 10 bases between them. The CDR3 length is 15 residues. Germline-derived CDR1 and CDR2 are SGHTA and FQGNSA. The CDR3 nucleotides are TGTGCCAGCAGCTTAGGAGGCCCCTACAATCAGCCCCAGCATTTT. It codes for CASSLGGPYNQPQHF.

This clone has more than one count but fewer than ten. This rearrangement joins TRBV7-2 to TRBJ2-5; 7 bases fit TRBD1. V lost 5 bases and J lost 3; bases outside the gene matches: 3. Per germline, CDR1 SGHTA and CDR2 FQGNSA. The CDR3 length is 13 residues. DNA of the CDR3: TGTGCCAGCAGCAAGGGGGCGAAAGAGACCCAGTACTTC. This gives the protein CASSKGAKETQYF. The whole variable domain, filled in from reference TRBV7-2 and TRBJ2-5, reads GAGVSQSPSNKVTEKGKDVELRCDPISGHTALYWYRQSLGQGLEFLIYFQGNSAPDKSGLPSDRFSAERTGGSVSTLTIQRTQQEDSAVYLCASSKGAKETQYFGPGTRLLVL.

The V call is TRBV18, the J call TRBJ1-4, with TRBD1 as a possible D gene (6 bases). Germline loops: CDR1 KGHSH, CDR2 LQKENI. The CDR3 is 15 residues long. The V gene lost 5 bases and the J gene lost 3 bases, with 13 bases spanning the gap. The DNA of the CDR3 is TGTGCCAGCTCATTGGACAGCTGGGCTAATGAAAAACTGTTTTTT. Its translation is CASSLDSWANEKLFF.

The chain links TRBV29-1 to TRBJ2-7, with TRBD1 matching 8 bases. This CDR3 is 12 amino acids long. Germline V gene data show CDR1 as SQVTM and CDR2 as ANQGSEA. V trimming: 5 bases; J trimming: 3 bases; junction bases outside the gene matches: 3. CDR3 residues: CSVTGQVYEQYF. For the CDR3, the DNA is TGCAGCGTTACGGGACAGGTCTACGAGCAGTACTTC.

This clone came up a few times. The gene calls are TRBV28 and TRBJ2-2; 15 nucleotides agree with TRBD2. V was clipped by 5 bases and J by 5 bases; unmatched bases: 3. This CDR3 comprises 16 residues. Per the germline V gene, CDR1 is MDHEN and CDR2 is SYDVKM. CDR3 in amino acids: CASSIGLAGGTGELFF. CDR3 DNA sequence: TGTGCCAGCAGTATAGGACTAGCGGGGGGGACCGGGGAGCTGTTTTTT. Full variable domain (outside the CDR3, taken from reference TRBV28 and TRBJ2-2): DVKVTQSSRYLVKRTGEKVFLECVQDMDHENMFWYRQDPGLGLRLIYFSYDVKMKEKGDIPEGYSVSREKKERFSLILESASTNQTSMYLCASSIGLAGGTGELFFGEGSRLTVL.

The V and J genes are TRBV21-1 and TRBJ2-3; no DNA check was done on the table's D call, TRBD2. TRBV21-1 is noted as a pseudogene. The CDR3 is made up of 16 amino acids. In DNA, the CDR3 is TGTGCCAGCAGCAAGGGACTATTGCCCATCACAGATACGCAGTATTTT. Translated: CASSKGLLPITDTQYF.

The chain combines TRBV7-9 with TRBJ2-5; unclear D gene. Germline CDR1 and CDR2: SEHNR and FQNEAQ (reference sequence). The CDR3 consists of 12 residues. The V end was cut by 5 bases, the J end by 5 bases, with 9 bases between. The DNA for the CDR3 is TGTGCCAGCAGCGAGGTCCGGGAGACCCAGTACTTC. This gives the protein CASSEVRETQYF. The full variable domain, completed using reference TRBV7-9 and TRBJ2-5, is DTGVSQNPRHKITKRGQNVTFRCDPISEHNRLYWYRQTLGQGPEFLTYFQNEAQLEKSRLLSDRFSAERPKGSFSTLEIQRTEQGDSAMYLCASSEVRETQYFGPGTRLLVL.

The chain joins TRBV7-6 to TRBJ2-1; 8 bases align to TRBD2. The germline V gene has CDR1 SGHVS and CDR2 FNYEAQ. The V segment lost 5 bases and the J segment 0 bases; nucleotides outside the gene matches: 15. The CDR3 has 19 amino acids. In DNA form, the CDR3 reads TGTGCCAGCAGCCAAACTAGCGGCCCTCTTGGAAACTCCTACAATGAGCAGTTCTTC. Translation: CASSQTSGPLGNSYNEQFF. The full variable domain, rest sourced from reference TRBV7-6 and TRBJ2-1, is GAGVSQSPRYKVTKRGQDVALRCDPISGHVSLYWYRQALGQGPEFLTYFNYEAQQDKSGLPNDRFSAERPEGSISTLTIQRTEQRDSAMYRCASSQTSGPLGNSYNEQFFGPGTRLTVL.

This chain uses TRBV15 with TRBJ2-7; D not certain. The CDR3 is made up of 14 amino acids. Trimming took 0 bases from V and 1 from J, leaving 7 bases between them. The germline gives CDR1 LNHNV, CDR2 YYDKDF (reference sequence). The chain's CDR3 is CATSRELVSYEQYF. The CDR3 DNA follows: TGTGCCACCAGCAGAGAGCTAGTTTCCTACGAGCAGTACTTC.

CDR3 sequence: CASSQAGVMGRNEQFF. In DNA form, the CDR3 reads TGTGCCAGCAGCCAAGCAGGGGTGATGGGGCGGAATGAGCAGTTCTTC. The V gene is TRBV4-2, the J gene TRBJ2-1; a weak D match, TRBD1 (6 bases). From germline, CDR1 is LGHNA and CDR2 YNFKEQ. Trimming left V 1 base short and J 7 bases short, with 17 bases between. The CDR3 covers 16 residues.

The CDR3 region is CASSSDRDQPQHF. Written as DNA, the CDR3 is TGTGCCAGCAGCTCCGACAGGGATCAGCCCCAGCATTTT. The gene calls are TRBV7-9 and TRBJ1-5, with 7 bases identical to TRBD1. Germline V gene sequence: CDR1 SEHNR, CDR2 FQNEAQ (reference sequence). V shed 4 bases and J 5 bases; nucleotides not matched to a gene: 2. This CDR3 is built from 13 residues.

The chain has TRBV6-5 and TRBJ1-6; 7 nucleotides agree with TRBD1. Germline values: CDR1 MNHEY, CDR2 SVGAGI. The CDR3 covers 15 residues. The V gene end was trimmed by 2 bases and the J gene end by 7 bases; junction bases not matched to a gene: 5. The DNA of the CDR3 is TGTGCCAGCAGTTACGAGACAGGGACCAATTCACCCCTCCACTTT. This encodes CASSYETGTNSPLHF.

The V call is TRBV2, the J call TRBJ2-3; 8 bases map to TRBD1. The CDR3 is 14 residues long. The germline CDR1 and CDR2 sequences are SNHLY and FYNNEI. After removal of 6 bases from V and 1 base from J, the junction contained 3 bases not matched to a gene. CDR3 region: CASSRTGRTDTQYF. The CDR3 nucleotides read TGTGCCAGCAGCAGGACAGGGCGCACAGATACGCAGTATTTT.

This clone was counted only a few times. The chain recombines TRBV9 with TRBJ1-1; the match to TRBD1 covers 7 bases. Looked up from germline, CDR1 is SGDLS and CDR2 is YYNGEE. V gave up 0 bases and J gave up 5 bases; unmatched junction bases: 10. The CDR3 runs 16 residues. For the CDR3, the DNA is TGTGCCAGCAGCGTAGTTAACCAGACAGGGTTAACTGAAGCTTTCTTT. This codes for CASSVVNQTGLTEAFF.

The chain carries TRBV7-9 and TRBJ2-1, with TRBD2 matching over 11 bases. The CDR3 contains 19 residues. The V gene end was trimmed by 5 bases and the J gene end by 4 bases; junction bases not matched to a gene: 16. Germline CDR1 and CDR2: SEHNR and FQNEAQ (reference sequence). CDR3: CASSPEVSGRALPYNEQFF. The CDR3 nucleotides read TGTGCCAGCAGCCCAGAAGTTAGCGGGAGGGCCTTGCCGTACAATGAGCAGTTCTTC. Full variable domain (outside the CDR3, taken from reference TRBV7-9 and TRBJ2-1): DTGVSQNPRHKITKRGQNVTFRCDPISEHNRLYWYRQTLGQGPEFLTYFQNEAQLEKSRLLSDRFSAERPKGSFSTLEIQRTEQGDSAMYLCASSPEVSGRALPYNEQFFGPGTRLTVL.

The rearrangement uses TRBV5-1 and TRBJ1-1; D is possibly TRBD1 (5 bases). Between the trimmed V and J ends, which lost 1 base and 2 bases, there was a span of 9 bases. This CDR3 spans 14 amino acids. Germline-derived CDR1 and CDR2 are SGHRS and YFSETQ. The DNA of the CDR3 is TGCGCCAGCAGCTTGCTCGGGGGTAACACTGAAGCTTTCTTT. Protein: CASSLLGGNTEAFF. Looking up the rest from reference TRBV5-1 and TRBJ1-1 gives the full variable domain: KAGVTQTPRYLIKTRGQQVTLSCSPISGHRSVSWYQQTPGQGLQFLFEYFSETQRNKGNFPGRFSGRQFSNSRSEMNVSTLELGDSALYLCASSLLGGNTEAFFGQGTRLTVV.

The sample holds one count of this clone. The chain uses TRBV29-1 and TRBJ2-7; 7 bases align to TRBD1. V was clipped by 0 bases and J by 4 bases; unmatched bases: 9. The CDR3 runs 15 residues. CDR1 and CDR2 (germline): SQVTM, ANQGSEA. Here the CDR3 reads CSVEDGRQGRYEQYF. CDR3 sequence (DNA): TGCAGCGTTGAAGATGGCCGACAGGGTCGGTACGAGCAGTACTTC.

The rearrangement joins TRBV4-1 to TRBJ1-1; 10 positions agree with TRBD1. CDR1 is MGHRA, CDR2 YSYEKL, per germline. J was trimmed by 4 bases and V by 3 bases; bases with no gene match: 5. The CDR3 contains 15 residues. The CDR3 nucleotides read TGCGCCAGCAGCCAGTACCGGGACAGGGGCACTGAAGCTTTCTTT. Its translation: CASSQYRDRGTEAFF.

This chain joins TRBV14 and TRBJ2-2; 8 bases align to TRBD1. This CDR3 spans 15 amino acids. The V and J ends lost 1 base and 5 bases, in that order; junction bases with no gene match: 3. The germline V gene has CDR1 SGHDN and CDR2 FVKESK. The CDR3, as DNA: TGTGCCAGCAGCCAAGTTCAGGGGGCTACCGGGGAGCTGTTTTTT. Encoded protein: CASSQVQGATGELFF.